Listed here are 5 T cell receptor beta chains from one sample, sequenced in a study of T cell responses to AZD1222 COVID-19 vaccine. The table came from immunoSEQ multiplex PCR; TCRdb's copy has only in-frame clones and leaves some out. The repertoire holds some 170,000 clones, with 85% to 95% as singletons. The sequenced sample was peripheral blood, obtained on day 0 of AZD1222 vaccination. Receptor source: an adult in good health.

This chain joins TRBV6-5 and TRBJ1-2; no definite D call. This CDR3 is 14 amino acids long. Germline-derived CDR1 and CDR2 are MNHEY and SVGAGI. Trimming stripped 0 bases from V and 4 bases from J, with 9 bases between. Here the CDR3 reads CASSYSGHSYGYTF. Written as DNA, the CDR3 is TGTGCCAGCAGTTACTCGGGTCACAGCTATGGCTACACCTTC.

The gene calls are TRBV20-1 and TRBJ2-7; possible D gene TRBD1, 5 bases. Deletions cut 6 bases from V and 2 bases from J, with 8 bases between. Germline lookup yields CDR1 DFQATT and CDR2 SNEGSKA (reference sequence). The CDR3 runs 11 residues. The CDR3 here is CSALGAYEQYF. CDR3 in DNA: TGCAGTGCCCTAGGGGCCTACGAGCAGTACTTC.

This rearrangement joins TRBV19 to TRBJ2-6, with D tentatively TRBD2 (7 bases). The length of the CDR3 is 17 residues. Germline V gives CDR1 LNHDA, CDR2 SQIVND (reference sequence). Trimming took 3 bases from V and 6 from J, leaving 18 bases between them. The CDR3 coding sequence is TGTGCCAGTAGTATCAAAGGGGGGGGAAGGGCGGCCAACGTCCTGACTTTC. This sequence encodes CASSIKGGGRAANVLTF.

The chain is built from TRBV10-3 and TRBJ2-2; 8 positions agree with TRBD2. Germline lookup yields CDR1 ENHRY and CDR2 SYGVKD. The V segment lost 6 bases and the J segment 6 bases; nucleotides outside the gene matches: 12. The CDR3 totals 16 residues. The CDR3 DNA reads as TGTGCCATCAGAGTAGGAGCGGGAGTGGGTCCCGGGGAGCTGTTTTTT. Translated: CAIRVGAGVGPGELFF.

V gene TRBV11-2 combines with J gene TRBJ2-3; either TRBD1 or TRBD2 may supply D (5 bases each). The CDR3 extends over 16 amino acids. Looked up from germline, CDR1 is SGHAT and CDR2 is FQNNGV. The V gene lost 5 bases and the J gene lost 0 bases, with 15 bases spanning the gap. The CDR3 is CASSAGTTRSTDTQYF. The DNA for the CDR3 is TGTGCCAGCAGCGCAGGGACGACAAGGAGCACAGATACGCAGTATTTT.